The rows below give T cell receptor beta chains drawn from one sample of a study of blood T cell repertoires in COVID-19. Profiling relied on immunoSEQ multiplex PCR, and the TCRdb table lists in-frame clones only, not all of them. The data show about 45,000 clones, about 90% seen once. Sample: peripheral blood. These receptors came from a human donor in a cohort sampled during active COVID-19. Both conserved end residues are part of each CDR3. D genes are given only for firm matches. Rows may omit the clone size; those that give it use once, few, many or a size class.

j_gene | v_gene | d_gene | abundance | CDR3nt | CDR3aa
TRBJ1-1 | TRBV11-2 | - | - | TGTGCCAGCAGCTTGCCGCAGGGGCGCCGAGGCACTGAAGCTTTCTTT | CASSLPQGRRGTEAFF
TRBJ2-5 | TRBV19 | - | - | TGTGCCAGTTCCAGCGGTTACCAAGAGACCCAGTACTTC | CASSSGYQETQYF
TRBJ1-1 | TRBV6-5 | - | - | TGTGCCAGCAAGGCGGGCACTGAAGCTTTCTTT | CASKAGTEAFF
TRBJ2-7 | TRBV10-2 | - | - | TGCGCCAGCAGCTCCGCTGGACAGATAGTCTACGAGCAGTACTTC | CASSSAGQIVYEQYF
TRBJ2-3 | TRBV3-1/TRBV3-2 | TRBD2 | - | TGTGCCAGCAGCCTAAGGACTAGCGGGGGACCAGATACGCAGTATTTT | CASSLRTSGGPDTQYF
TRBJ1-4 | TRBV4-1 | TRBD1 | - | TGCGCCAGCAGCCAAGTGGGACAGGGGTTGCCTAATGAAAAACTGTTTTTT | CASSQVGQGLPNEKLFF
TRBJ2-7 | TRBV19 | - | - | TGTGCCAGTAGCCCCGAGGGCGTCGAGCAGTACTTC | CASSPEGVEQYF
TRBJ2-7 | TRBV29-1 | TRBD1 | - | TGCAGCGTTGGGGGACCGGGACAGCCTAAGTTCGAGCAGTACTTC | CSVGGPGQPKFEQYF
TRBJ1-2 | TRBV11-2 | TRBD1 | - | TGTGCCAGCAGCTTAGAGTGGGACAGGAGATTCTATGGCTACACCTTC | CASSLEWDRRFYGYTF
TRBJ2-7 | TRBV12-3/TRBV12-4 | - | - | TGTGCCAGCAGTAGGGGGTACGAGCAGTACTTC | CASSRGYEQYF
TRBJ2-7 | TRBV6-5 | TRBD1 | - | TGTGCCAGCAGTTTACGGACAGGGGACCGCGAGCAGTACTTC | CASSLRTGDREQYF
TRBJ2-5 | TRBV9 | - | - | TGTGCCAGCAGCGTAGGCCTGGGGGGGCGGGAGACCCAGTACTTC | CASSVGLGGRETQYF
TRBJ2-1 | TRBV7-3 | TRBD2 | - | TGTGCCAGCAGCTTAACGTTTCAGCGGGGAAATGAGCAGTTCTTC | CASSLTFQRGNEQFF
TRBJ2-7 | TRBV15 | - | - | TGTGCCACCAGCAGAGATGGGGCCCCCTCCTACGAGCAGTACTTC | CATSRDGAPSYEQYF
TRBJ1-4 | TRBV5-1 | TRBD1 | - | TGCGCCAGCAGCTCCGGACAGGGCGGTAATGAAAAACTGTTTTTT | CASSSGQGGNEKLFF
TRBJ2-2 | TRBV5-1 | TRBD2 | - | TGCGCCAGCAGCTTCCTAGCGGGGGCGAACACCGGGGAGCTGTTTTTT | CASSFLAGANTGELFF
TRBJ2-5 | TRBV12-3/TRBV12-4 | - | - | TGTGCCAGCAGTTTTGGCGGAGAGACCCAGTACTTC | CASSFGGETQYF
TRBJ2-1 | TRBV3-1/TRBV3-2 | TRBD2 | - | TGTGCCAGCAGCCAAGGAGCGGGGGGGCGCGAGCAGTTCTTC | CASSQGAGGREQFF
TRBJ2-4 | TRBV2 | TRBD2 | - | TGTGCCAGCAGTACCCGACTAGCGGCTACCAAAAACATTCAGTACTTC | CASSTRLAATKNIQYF
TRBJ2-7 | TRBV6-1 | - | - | TGTGCCAGCAGTGAAGCGTATCATTCGTCAGGGGCCACCTACGAGCAGTACTTC | CASSEAYHSSGATYEQYF
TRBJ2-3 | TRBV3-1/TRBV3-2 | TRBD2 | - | TGTGCCAGCAGCCCCGCCCGGGGGGCAGATACGCAGTATTTT | CASSPARGADTQYF
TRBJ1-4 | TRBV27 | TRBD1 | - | TGTGCCAGCAGCCAAGAGACCTCCGGGACAGGGGTTGAAAAACTGTTTTTT | CASSQETSGTGVEKLFF
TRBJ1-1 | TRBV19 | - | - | TGTGCCAGTACCCTCGTGGGGCGCACTGAAGCTTTCTTT | CASTLVGRTEAFF
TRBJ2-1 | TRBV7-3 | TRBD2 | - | TGTGCCAGCAGCTTAGCCAGCGGGGGGCCCAGCTCCTACAATGAGCAGTTCTTC | CASSLASGGPSSYNEQFF
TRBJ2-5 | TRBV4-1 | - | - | TGCGCCAGCAGCCAAGGATCGACGGGGTCTTTCGGGGAGACCCAGTACTTC | CASSQGSTGSFGETQYF
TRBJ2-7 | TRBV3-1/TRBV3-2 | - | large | TGTGCCAGCAGCCTACAAGACAGCAAAAGGTGGTACGAGCAGTACTTC | CASSLQDSKRWYEQYF
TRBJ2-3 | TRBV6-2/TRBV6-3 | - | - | TGTGCCAGCAGTTACTCGGGGACAAGCACAGATACGCAGTATTTT | CASSYSGTSTDTQYF
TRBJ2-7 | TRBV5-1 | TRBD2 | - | TGCGCCAGCAGCGCACCGGGACTAGCCTCATACGAGCAGTACTTC | CASSAPGLASYEQYF
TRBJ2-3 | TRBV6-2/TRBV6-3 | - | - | TGTGCCAGCAGTCGGGGGTCCCGAAGCACAGATACGCAGTATTTT | CASSRGSRSTDTQYF
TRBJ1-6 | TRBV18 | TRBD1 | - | TGTGCCAGCTCGCCGCGGACAGGAGGTGATTCACCCCTCCACTTT | CASSPRTGGDSPLHF
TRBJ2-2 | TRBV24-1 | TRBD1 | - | TGTGCCACCAGTGACATGGGACAGGGAGGAACCGGGGAGCTGTTTTTT | CATSDMGQGGTGELFF
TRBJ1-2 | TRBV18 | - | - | TGTGCCAGCTCCCCCCAGGGGATGAAAGATGGCTACACCTTC | CASSPQGMKDGYTF
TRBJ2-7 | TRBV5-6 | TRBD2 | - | TGTGCCAGCAGCTTGGCGGCTAGCGGCCCCTACGAGCAGTACTTC | CASSLAASGPYEQYF
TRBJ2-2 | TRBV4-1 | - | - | TGCGCCAGCAGCCAAGTCGGGACACTGAACACCGGGGAGCTGTTTTTT | CASSQVGTLNTGELFF
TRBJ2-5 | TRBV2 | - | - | TGTGCCAGCAGTGAACGCACTACCCAAGAGACCCAGTACTTC | CASSERTTQETQYF
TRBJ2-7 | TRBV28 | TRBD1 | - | TGTGCCAGCAGATCCCGACAGGGGATTACGGGGCAGTACTTC | CASRSRQGITGQYF
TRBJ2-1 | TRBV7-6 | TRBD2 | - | TGTGCCAGCATTCTTAGCGGGGACTCCTACAATGAGCAGTTCTTC | CASILSGDSYNEQFF
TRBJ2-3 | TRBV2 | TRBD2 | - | TGTGCCAGCAAGCGGGGGGGATCAGATACGCAGTATTTT | CASKRGGSDTQYF
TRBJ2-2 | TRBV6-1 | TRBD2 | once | TGTGCCAGCAGTGAAGGCGGGGGAGGCACCGGGGAGCTGTTTTTT | CASSEGGGGTGELFF